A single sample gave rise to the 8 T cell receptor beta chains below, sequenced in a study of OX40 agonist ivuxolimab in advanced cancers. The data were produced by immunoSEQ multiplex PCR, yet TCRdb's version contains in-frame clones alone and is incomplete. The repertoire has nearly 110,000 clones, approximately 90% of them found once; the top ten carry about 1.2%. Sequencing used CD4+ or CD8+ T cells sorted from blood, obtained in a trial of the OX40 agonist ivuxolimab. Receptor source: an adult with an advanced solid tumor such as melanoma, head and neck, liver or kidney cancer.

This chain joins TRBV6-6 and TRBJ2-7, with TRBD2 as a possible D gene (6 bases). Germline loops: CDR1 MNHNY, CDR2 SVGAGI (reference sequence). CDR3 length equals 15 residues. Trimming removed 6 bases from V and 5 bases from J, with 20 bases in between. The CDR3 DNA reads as TGTGCCAGCAGCACCCCCCTGGGAGGTACGGACGAGCAGTACTTC. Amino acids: CASSTPLGGTDEQYF.

The CDR3 bases are TGTGCCAGCAGCTCCCCGGGACAGGGCTACGAGCAGTACTTC. This gives the protein CASSSPGQGYEQYF. The rearrangement uses TRBV11-3 and TRBJ2-7; TRBD1 matches 9 bases. Germline V gene sequence: CDR1 SGHNT, CDR2 YENEEA. The CDR3 consists of 14 residues. V was clipped by 4 bases and J by 3 bases; unmatched bases: 4.

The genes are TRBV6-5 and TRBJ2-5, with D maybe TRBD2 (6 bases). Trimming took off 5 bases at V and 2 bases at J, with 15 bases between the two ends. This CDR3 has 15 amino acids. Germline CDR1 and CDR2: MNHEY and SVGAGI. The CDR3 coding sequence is TGTGCCAGCAGTCCTCCGGGGGTAGCGCAAGAGACCCAGTACTTC. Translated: CASSPPGVAQETQYF.

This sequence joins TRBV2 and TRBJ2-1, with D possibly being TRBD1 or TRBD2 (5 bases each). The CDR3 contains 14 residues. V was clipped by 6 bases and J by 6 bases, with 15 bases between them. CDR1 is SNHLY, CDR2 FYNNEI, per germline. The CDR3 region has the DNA TGTGCCAGCAGCCCGGGACCAGGATTCAATGAGCAGTTCTTC. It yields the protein CASSPGPGFNEQFF.

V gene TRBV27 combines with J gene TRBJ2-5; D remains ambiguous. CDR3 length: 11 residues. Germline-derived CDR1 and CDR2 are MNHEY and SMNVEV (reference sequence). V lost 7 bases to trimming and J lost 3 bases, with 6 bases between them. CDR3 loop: CASTLKETQYF. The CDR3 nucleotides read TGTGCCAGCACCTTAAAAGAGACCCAGTACTTC.

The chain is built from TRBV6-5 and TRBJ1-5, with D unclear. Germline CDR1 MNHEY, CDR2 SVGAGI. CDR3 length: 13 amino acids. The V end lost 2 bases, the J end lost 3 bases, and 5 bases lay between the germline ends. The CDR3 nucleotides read TGTGCCAGCAGTTACGCGGACAATCAGCCCCAGCATTTT. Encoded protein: CASSYADNQPQHF.

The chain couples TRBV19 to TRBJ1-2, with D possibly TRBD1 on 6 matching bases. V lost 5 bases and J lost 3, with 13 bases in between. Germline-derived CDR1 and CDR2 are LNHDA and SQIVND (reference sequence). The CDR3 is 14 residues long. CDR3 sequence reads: CASSRTGQHYGYTF. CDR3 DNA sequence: TGTGCCAGTAGTCGAACAGGGCAACACTATGGCTACACCTTC.

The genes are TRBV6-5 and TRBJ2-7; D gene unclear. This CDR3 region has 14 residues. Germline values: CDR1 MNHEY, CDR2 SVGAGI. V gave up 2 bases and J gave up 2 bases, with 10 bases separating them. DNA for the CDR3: TGTGCCAGCAGTTACGGGCCCCACCCCTACGAGCAGTACTTC. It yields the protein CASSYGPHPYEQYF.